This TCR beta chain was identified during a study of T cell changes during pregnancy in multiple sclerosis (dated by TCRdb to about 2019). The study in broad terms: The study looked at changes in the T cell repertoire across pregnancy in women with multiple sclerosis.

The library came from the immunoSEQ multiplex PCR assay. TCRdb took over this immuneACCESS table, retaining in-frame rearrangements with V and J assigned. Such tables are incomplete; in checked studies, under half of the missing clones stem from an unresolved V gene, and the remainder is unexplained. The sample table holds about 44,000 clones, of which approximately 96% were seen once. In total, the top ten clones hold 0.85% to 1% of the sample. The V end gives up 5 bases and the J end 4 bases, leaving 6 bases in the junction not matched to a gene. From the cysteine through the phenylalanine, the CDR3 covers 15 amino acids. Only CDR3 DNA remains: 45 bases, in frame from the first base. Sequences SGHAT (CDR1) and FQNNGV (CDR2) are obtained from the germline V gene. With regard to this clone: The specificity of this receptor is unknown. No much larger clone exists at a distance of one base, and base qualities are not known.

The clonotype originates from a female donor with multiple sclerosis, enrolled in a pregnancy study. The V gene is TRBV11-2 and the J gene is TRBJ2-2, and TRBD1 matches 8 of the central bases. The starting material was peripheral blood, obtained in the second trimester of pregnancy. In nucleotides, the sequence is TGTGCCAGCAGCGTACAGGGGGTCGGCACCGGGGAGCTGTTTTTT. This sequence encodes CASSVQGVGTGELFF.